This T cell receptor beta chain comes out of a study of beta chain features in type 1 diabetes. cDNA synthesis used the whole RNA isolate, giving expressed TCRB sequences. Measured with immunoSEQ multiplex PCR; TCRdb has only the in-frame clones, and not every one. Of over 40,000 clones listed, approximately 61% are singletons. The table lists this clone with a few counts. No antigen is known for it. Trimming cost V 6 bases and J 7 bases, with 7 bases left between them. Germline assignment: CDR1 MNHNY and CDR2 SVGAGI (reference sequence). This CDR3 comprises 10 residues. Study findings and constraints: Significant though moderate, a shortening of TCRB CDR3s appeared in all four CD4+ subsets of Type 1 diabetes patients. Whatever favoring of shorter templates PCR might show would apply equally to patients and controls. For type 1 diabetes patients, VDJ junctions showed fewer insertions and more deletions. In comparison with healthy donors, patients had naive, central memory and Treg TCRB repertoires that appeared more similar.

CD4+ naive, central memory, regulatory and stem cell-like memory subsets were isolated by sorting on CD45RO/CCR7/CD25/CD127/CD95/CD27. The rearrangement links TRBV6-6 to TRBJ2-7; perhaps TRBD1 as D (6 bases). The receptor's source is a man aged 25-40 years with type 1 diabetes. Some clones in this sample may be carry-over from other donors' samples. Material: Tregs from blood. This chain's CDR3 is CASSGTEQYF. The CDR3 nucleotides read TGTGCCAGCAGCGGGACAGAGCAGTACTTC.